The 29 T cell receptor beta chains in this list originate from one sample, sequenced in a study of blood T cell repertoires in COVID-19. TCRdb keeps only in-frame clones here, not all; method: immunoSEQ multiplex PCR. The table lists roughly 230,000 clones, approximately 84% of them singletons. The specimen was PBMCs or T cells enriched from blood (not recorded which). These receptors originate from a man aged 45-60 years who had recovered from COVID-19.

In its sample, this clone was seen once. The V and J genes are TRBV7-2 and TRBJ1-6, with unresolved D. This CDR3 contains 13 residues. Between the trimmed V and J ends, which lost 1 base and 10 bases, there was a span of 8 bases. Germline V gene lookup returns CDR1 SGHTA and CDR2 FQGNSA. In DNA form, the CDR3 reads TGTGCCAGCAGCTTAGATAGACTCTCACCCCTCCACTTT. Translation: CASSLDRLSPLHF. Full variable domain (remainder filled in from reference TRBV7-2 and TRBJ1-6): GAGVSQSPSNKVTEKGKDVELRCDPISGHTALYWYRQSLGQGLEFLIYFQGNSAPDKSGLPSDRFSAERTGGSVSTLTIQRTQQEDSAVYLCASSLDRLSPLHFGNGTRLTVT.

The rearrangement joins TRBV19 to TRBJ1-2, with 9 bases identical to TRBD1. Germline CDR1 reads LNHDA; CDR2 reads SQIVND (reference sequence). V shed 1 base and J 5 bases; nucleotides not matched to a gene: 2. The CDR3 sequence is 14 residues long. This chain's CDR3 is CASSIAGQGYGYTF. CDR3 DNA: TGTGCCAGTAGTATAGCGGGACAGGGATATGGCTACACCTTC.

The genes are TRBV28 and TRBJ1-1; TRBD1 matches at 8 bases. V was clipped by 5 bases and J by 3 bases; unmatched bases: 11. The germline V gene encodes CDR1 MDHEN and CDR2 SYDVKM. The CDR3 contains 16 residues. The CDR3 region is CASSPLLGQAYTEAFF. The DNA for the CDR3 is TGTGCCAGCAGTCCGCTCCTGGGACAGGCGTACACTGAAGCTTTCTTT.

This clone was counted between two and nine times. V gene TRBV5-1 combines with J gene TRBJ2-3; 7 bases map to TRBD1. The CDR3 has 16 amino acids. The J segment lost 6 bases and the V segment lost 0 bases, leaving 10 bases of the junction unmatched. Germline V gene lookup returns CDR1 SGHRS and CDR2 YFSETQ. The CDR3 nucleotides read TGCGCCAGCAGCTTGGCCGTACAGGGGATCCTGGATACGCAGTATTTT. Translation: CASSLAVQGILDTQYF.

CDR3: CASSHEGGFNQPQHF. The CDR3 nucleotides read TGTGCCAGCAGCCACGAGGGAGGGTTCAATCAGCCCCAGCATTTT. V usage is TRBV2 and J usage is TRBJ1-5; D gene uncertain. Trimming left V 6 bases short and J 3 bases short, with 15 bases between. The V gene's germline CDR1 is SNHLY and CDR2 FYNNEI. The CDR3 totals 15 residues.

The chain is built from TRBV29-1 and TRBJ2-7, with D perhaps matching TRBD1 (7 bases). The V and J ends lost 5 bases and 7 bases respectively, with 15 bases between them. The CDR3 runs 12 residues. CDR1 and CDR2 from the germline V gene are SQVTM and ANQGSEA. CDR3 in DNA: TGCAGCGTTAATGCAGGGGGGATAGAGCAGTACTTC. It specifies CSVNAGGIEQYF.

The chain is built from TRBV12-3 or TRBV12-4 and TRBJ1-2; D possibly corresponds to TRBD1 (6 bases). The germline V and J ends were trimmed by 4 bases and 4 bases, with 10 bases remaining between them. This CDR3 comprises 13 residues. DNA of the CDR3: TGTGCCAGCAGTTCCGGGACACGCTATGGCTACACCTTC. Residues: CASSSGTRYGYTF.

The genes are TRBV10-2 and TRBJ2-5; 12 bases map to TRBD1. The trim removed 4 bases at V and 5 bases at J, leaving 5 bases unmatched. CDR3 length: 15 residues. The germline gives CDR1 WSHSY, CDR2 SAAADI. CDR3 amino acids: CASSVPGQGAETQYF. DNA of the CDR3: TGCGCCAGCAGTGTACCGGGACAGGGGGCGGAGACCCAGTACTTC.

This rearrangement joins TRBV3-1 (or the pseudogene TRBV3-2) to TRBJ2-3, with 7 nucleotides matching TRBD2. Germline loops: CDR1 LGHDT, CDR2 YNNKEL (reference sequence). After removal of 8 bases from V and 2 bases from J, the junction contained 7 bases not matched to a gene. The CDR3 has 14 residues. CDR3 nucleotide sequence: TGTGCCAGCCGGAGAGCGGGGCTCACAGATACGCAGTATTTT. This gives the protein CASRRAGLTDTQYF.

This clone was seen just once. V gene TRBV19 combines with J gene TRBJ2-1; 10 nucleotides line up with TRBD1. The CDR3 is 12 residues long. The J segment lost 9 bases and the V segment lost 8 bases, leaving 4 bases of the junction unmatched. CDR1 is LNHDA and CDR2 is SQIVND in the germline V gene (reference sequence). CDR3: CASRQGAGEQFF. The CDR3 DNA sequence: TGTGCCAGTCGACAGGGGGCTGGTGAGCAGTTCTTC.

The genes are TRBV7-2 and TRBJ2-7, with D maybe TRBD2 (5 bases). V was shortened by 5 bases and J by 2 bases, with 16 bases between the two germline ends. There are 15 residues in the CDR3. Germline V CDR1 and CDR2: SGHTA, FQGNSA. In DNA, the CDR3 is TGTGCCAGCAGCACCCCGGCGGGCGTAGCCTACGAGCAGTACTTC. This translates into CASSTPAGVAYEQYF. Supplemented by reference TRBV7-2 and TRBJ2-7, the full variable domain reads GAGVSQSPSNKVTEKGKDVELRCDPISGHTALYWYRQSLGQGLEFLIYFQGNSAPDKSGLPSDRFSAERTGGSVSTLTIQRTQQEDSAVYLCASSTPAGVAYEQYFGPGTRLTVT.

This sequence joins TRBV27 and TRBJ1-2; TRBD1 agrees at 7 bases. CDR3 length: 14 residues. Germline loops: CDR1 MNHEY, CDR2 SMNVEV (reference sequence). J lost 4 bases, V lost 4 bases, and 6 bases had no gene match. CDR3 coding DNA: TGTGCCAGCAGTTGGGACAGAAAGTCCTATGGCTACACCTTC. As protein: CASSWDRKSYGYTF.

The genes are TRBV28 and TRBJ2-7; D is uncertain. CDR1 MDHEN and CDR2 SYDVKM come from the germline V gene. The CDR3 has 12 amino acids. V was clipped by 2 bases and J by 7 bases, with 9 bases between them. The CDR3 protein is CASSLRTSEQYF. CDR3 nucleotide sequence: TGTGCCAGCAGTTTAAGAACGAGTGAGCAGTACTTC.

The genes are TRBV7-9 and TRBJ1-1; maybe TRBD1 (5 bases). The CDR3 totals 13 residues. Germline assignment: CDR1 SEHNR and CDR2 FQNEAQ (reference sequence). V lost 3 bases, J lost 4 bases, and 9 bases lay in between. CDR3 region: CASSLGEATEAFF. The DNA for the CDR3 is TGTGCCAGCAGCTTGGGGGAGGCCACTGAAGCTTTCTTT.

This clone showed up just once. J is TRBJ2-2 and V is TRBV5-1, with D possibly matching TRBD2 (6 bases). The V gene lost 4 bases and the J gene lost 0 bases, with 10 bases spanning the gap. The CDR3 consists of 15 residues. Germline lookup yields CDR1 SGHRS and CDR2 YFSETQ. The CDR3 sequence is CASSEGLTNTGELFF. The CDR3, as DNA: TGCGCCAGCAGCGAGGGACTCACGAACACCGGGGAGCTGTTTTTT.

The chain joins TRBV11-2 to TRBJ2-7; possibly TRBD1 for D (5 bases). V was pared by 4 bases and J by 4 bases, with 8 bases between. The germline V gene encodes CDR1 SGHAT and CDR2 FQNNGV. The CDR3 contains 12 residues. The CDR3: CASSSQGYEQYF. The CDR3 coding sequence is TGTGCCAGCAGCTCTCAGGGTTACGAGCAGTACTTC. Combining the CDR3 with reference TRBV11-2 and TRBJ2-7 gives the whole variable domain EAGVAQSPRYKIIEKRQSVAFWCNPISGHATLYWYQQILGQGPKLLIQFQNNGVVDDSQLPKDRFSAERLKGVDSTLKIQPAKLEDSAVYLCASSSQGYEQYFGPGTRLTVT.

J is TRBJ1-1 and V is TRBV6-5; 8 bases map to TRBD1. V gave up 2 bases and J gave up 5 bases; unmatched junction bases: 7. The CDR3 runs to 15 residues. Germline V gene lookup returns CDR1 MNHEY and CDR2 SVGAGI. The DNA for the CDR3 is TGTGCCAGCAGTTACCTCGGGACAGGAGGGACTGAAGCTTTCTTT. This gives the protein CASSYLGTGGTEAFF.

This chain connects TRBV5-1 to TRBJ2-1; 13 bases match TRBD2. The germline V gene has CDR1 SGHRS and CDR2 YFSETQ. V trimming: 0 bases; J trimming: 9 bases; junction bases outside the gene matches: 9. The CDR3 has 17 residues. CDR3 sequence: CASSLELAGGRRTEQFF. The CDR3 DNA follows: TGCGCCAGCAGCTTGGAACTAGCGGGGGGGCGGAGGACTGAGCAGTTCTTC.

The chain links TRBV9 to TRBJ1-2; 11 bases match TRBD1. V was clipped by 2 bases and J by 4 bases; unmatched bases: 4. This CDR3 region has 15 residues. Germline V CDR1 and CDR2: SGDLS, YYNGEE. This CDR3 is CASSVRDRGSYGYTF. The CDR3 DNA follows: TGTGCCAGCAGCGTGAGGGACAGGGGGTCCTATGGCTACACCTTC.

A note on this clone: Distinct nucleotide sequences in the sample also encode this CDR3. This chain joins TRBV12-3 or TRBV12-4 and TRBJ1-3, with D unresolved. With 2 bases removed from V and 4 bases from J, the gap between germline ends came to 3 bases. The length of the CDR3 is 12 residues. DNA for the CDR3: TGTGCCAGCAGTTTACAGGGAAACACCATATATTTT. Residues: CASSLQGNTIYF.

This clone was observed a single time. V is TRBV11-3 and J is TRBJ2-1, with TRBD2 matching 8 bases. Per germline, CDR1 SGHNT and CDR2 YENEEA. J gave up 2 bases and V 5 bases, and 8 bases lay outside the gene matches. This CDR3 is built from 16 residues. The CDR3 here is CASSLLRGGTYNEQFF. Here the CDR3 DNA reads TGTGCCAGCAGCCTCCTCCGGGGGGGCACCTACAATGAGCAGTTCTTC.

The CDR3, as DNA: TGTGCCAGCAGCCAAGATTTCCGGACAGGGCTTCGATACGAGCAGTACTTC. Translation gives CASSQDFRTGLRYEQYF. The chain links TRBV3-1 (or the pseudogene TRBV3-2) to TRBJ2-7; TRBD1 aligns across 8 bases. Germline loops: CDR1 LGHDT, CDR2 YNNKEL (reference sequence). The CDR3 spans 17 residues. V dropped 0 bases and J dropped 4; count of bases not matched to a gene: 11.

CDR3 protein: CASSIDKTAFGNTIYF. The CDR3 nucleotides read TGTGCCAGTAGTATAGATAAGACAGCGTTCGGAAACACCATATATTTT. The V call is TRBV19, the J call TRBJ1-3; D is perhaps TRBD1 (5 bases). This CDR3 has 16 amino acids. Germline V gives CDR1 LNHDA, CDR2 SQIVND (reference sequence). The V and J ends lost 0 bases and 4 bases respectively, with 13 bases between them.

This clone occurred once. This rearrangement joins TRBV2 to TRBJ2-7; 11 bases agree with TRBD1. J was trimmed by 4 bases and V by 6 bases; bases with no gene match: 5. This CDR3 has 14 residues. The germline gives CDR1 SNHLY, CDR2 FYNNEI. CDR3 sequence reads: CASSYGTGGYEQYF. As DNA, the CDR3 is TGTGCCAGCAGCTACGGGACAGGGGGGTACGAGCAGTACTTC.

In DNA form, the CDR3 reads TGTGCCAGCGGGGCTGGGTTCCCGGCCACAGATACGCAGTATTTT. Protein product: CASGAGFPATDTQYF. The chain uses TRBV25-1 and TRBJ2-3, with D possibly matching TRBD1 (5 bases). Germline V lookup: CDR1 MGHDK, CDR2 SYGVNS. Trimming pared 8 bases from V and 2 bases from J, leaving 17 bases between. This CDR3 has 15 residues. Full variable domain (outside the CDR3, taken from reference TRBV25-1 and TRBJ2-3): EADIYQTPRYLVIGTGKKITLECSQTMGHDKMYWYQQDPGMELHLIHYSYGVNSTEKGDLSSESTVSRIRTEHFPLTLESARPSHTSQYLCASGAGFPATDTQYFGPGTRLTVL.

The V gene is TRBV3-1 (or the pseudogene TRBV3-2), the J gene TRBJ2-7; tentatively, D is TRBD2 (6 bases). The V and J ends lost 0 bases and 2 bases respectively, with 8 bases between them. The CDR3 totals 14 residues. Germline CDR1 reads LGHDT; CDR2 reads YNNKEL (reference sequence). The CDR3 protein is CASSQDLATYEQYF. The CDR3 region has the DNA TGTGCCAGCAGCCAAGATCTAGCGACCTACGAGCAGTACTTC.

The rearrangement joins TRBV28 to TRBJ2-4; TRBD2 matches at 11 bases. Germline trimming cut 5 bases from V and 0 bases from J; bases unmatched to any gene: 3. CDR3 size: 16 residues. Per germline, CDR1 MDHEN and CDR2 SYDVKM. Here the CDR3 reads CASSPLAGAAKNIQYF. Here the CDR3 DNA reads TGTGCCAGCAGTCCACTAGCGGGGGCAGCCAAAAACATTCAGTACTTC.

This clone appeared a few times. V usage is TRBV6-5 and J usage is TRBJ1-2, with a weak D call TRBD1 (5 bases). The CDR3 totals 12 residues. Germline values: CDR1 MNHEY, CDR2 SVGAGI. V was shortened by 8 bases and J by 3 bases, with 10 bases between the two germline ends. The CDR3 protein is CASQGIDYGYTF. Written as DNA, the CDR3 is TGTGCCAGCCAGGGTATTGACTATGGCTACACCTTC.

The chain links TRBV27 to TRBJ2-7, with 15 bases fitting TRBD2. The V and J ends lost 6 bases and 2 bases, in that order; junction bases with no gene match: 14. Germline CDR1 is MNHEY and CDR2 is SMNVEV (reference sequence). The CDR3 has 19 residues. This CDR3 reads CASSHATGLAGGYTYEQYF. The CDR3 bases are TGTGCCAGCAGCCACGCTACGGGACTAGCGGGAGGTTATACCTACGAGCAGTACTTC.